The sequence of this T cell receptor (beta chain) was determined in a study of T cells after posttransplantation cyclophosphamide. General study findings and limits: Blood and skin or GI T cell repertoires showed limited TRB overlap.

Using immunoSEQ multiplex PCR, the repertoire was profiled, and TCRdb retains in-frame clones only, with some absent. The sample gives about 40,000 clones, none seen only once, and the top ten clones hold approximately 4.9%. This clone was counted many times. Its antigen is as yet unknown. The specimen sequenced was PBMCs. The sequence was collected from a woman in her fifties or sixties in good health and a related stem cell transplant donor.

CDR3 loop: CASRADRVSYEQYF. The DNA of the CDR3 is TGTGCCAGCAGAGCAGACAGGGTGTCCTACGAGCAGTACTTC. The chain combines TRBV2 with TRBJ2-7; 7 bases match TRBD1. The CDR3 contains 14 residues. CDR1 and CDR2 from the germline V gene are SNHLY and FYNNEI. V trimming: 6 bases; J trimming: 1 base; junction bases outside the gene matches: 6.